One and the same sample provided the 21 T cell receptor beta chains below, sequenced in a study of neoadjuvant anti-PD-1 for oral cavity cancer. The protocol was immunoSEQ multiplex PCR, while the TCRdb copy is restricted to in-frame clones and leaves out a portion. The sample comprises 10,000 or so clones, about 66% of which are singletons, and roughly 8% rests with the top ten. Sequences were derived from tumor tissue, sampled before nivolumab (anti-PD-1) treatment. The source of these receptors is a person aged 40 to 85 with oral cavity squamous cell carcinoma.

The chain couples TRBV21-1 to TRBJ2-7. TRBV21-1 is a known pseudogene. This CDR3 has 14 amino acids. CDR3 region: CASRPDEGPYEQYF. CDR3 in DNA: TGTGCCAGCAGACCAGACGAAGGGCCCTACGAGCAGTACTTC.

The genes are TRBV14 and TRBJ2-5; 11 bases align to TRBD1. J was trimmed by 7 bases and V by 4 bases; bases with no gene match: 2. CDR3 length: 13 residues. CDR1 is SGHDN, CDR2 FVKESK, per germline. CDR3 DNA: TGTGCCAGCAGCCGTGGACAGGGGGCGACCCAGTACTTC. Protein product: CASSRGQGATQYF. The complete variable domain, with remaining parts taken from reference TRBV14 and TRBJ2-5, reads EAGVTQFPSHSVIEKGQTVTLRCDPISGHDNLYWYRRVMGKEIKFLLHFVKESKQDESGMPNNRFLAERTGGTYSTLKVQPAELEDSGVYFCASSRGQGATQYFGPGTRLLVL.

In its sample, this clone was seen a few times. The chain recombines TRBV9 with TRBJ1-2, with D possibly matching TRBD1 (6 bases). The CDR3 contains 13 residues. CDR1 SGDLS and CDR2 YYNGEE come from the germline V gene. V was trimmed by 4 bases and J by 4 bases, leaving 11 bases between them. CDR3 amino acids: CASSMTGSYGYTF. DNA of the CDR3: TGTGCCAGCAGCATGACAGGAAGCTATGGCTACACCTTC.

This rearrangement joins TRBV20-1 to TRBJ2-5; D not resolved. The V end lost 3 bases, the J end lost 7 bases, and 9 bases lay between the germline ends. The length of the CDR3 is 11 residues. In germline, CDR1 is DFQATT, CDR2 SNEGSKA (reference sequence). The CDR3 nucleotides read TGCAGTGCTAGTGTAATCGGGACCCAGTACTTC. Residues: CSASVIGTQYF.

This chain uses TRBV5-5 with TRBJ1-2, with D unclear. The CDR3 length is 15 residues. CDR1 SGHKS and CDR2 YYEKEE come from the germline V gene (reference sequence). Trimming took 7 bases from V and 4 from J, leaving 20 bases between them. The CDR3 bases are TGTGCCAGCTGCCACCTTGTCTCGCGAACCTATGGCTACACCTTC. It is translated as CASCHLVSRTYGYTF.

This clone was detected only a few times. This chain links TRBV5-5 with TRBJ1-1; D may be TRBD1 (5 bases). V was cut by 2 bases and J by 2 bases, with 13 bases left in between. The germline CDR1 and CDR2 sequences are SGHKS and YYEKEE (reference sequence). CDR3 length: 15 amino acids. Here the CDR3 DNA reads TGTGCCAGCAGCTTTCACTCGGGACCAAACACTGAAGCTTTCTTT. Its translation: CASSFHSGPNTEAFF.

The V gene is TRBV29-1, the J gene TRBJ1-3, with no clear D. The CDR3 sequence is 12 residues long. The germline CDR1 and CDR2 sequences are SQVTM and ANQGSEA. The V gene lost 4 bases and the J gene lost 4 bases, with 8 bases spanning the gap. CDR3 nucleotide sequence: TGCAGCGTTGTTACAGCAGGAAACACCATATATTTT. Encoded protein: CSVVTAGNTIYF.

V is TRBV18 and J is TRBJ1-5, with 8 bases matching TRBD1. Unmatched junction bases numbered 4, after V lost 2 bases and J lost 4 bases. The CDR3 covers 15 residues. Per the germline V gene, CDR1 is KGHSH and CDR2 is LQKENI. The CDR3: CASSPATGGNQPQHF. The CDR3 DNA sequence: TGTGCCAGCTCACCAGCAACAGGGGGAAATCAGCCCCAGCATTTT. The full variable domain, its missing parts supplied by reference TRBV18 and TRBJ1-5, is NAGVMQNPRHLVRRRGQEARLRCSPMKGHSHVYWYRQLPEEGLKFMVYLQKENIIDESGMPKERFSAEFPKEGPSILRIQQVVRGDSAAYFCASSPATGGNQPQHFGDGTRLSIL.

The rearrangement uses TRBV10-3 and TRBJ1-6; D is unresolved. This CDR3 contains 17 residues. Trimming pared 6 bases from V and 6 bases from J, leaving 21 bases between. Germline V gene data show CDR1 as ENHRY and CDR2 as SYGVKD. CDR3 sequence (DNA): TGTGCCATCAGGGCCTCTATGGCCGGGTTAGGTAATTCACCCCTCCACTTT. Protein: CAIRASMAGLGNSPLHF.

The V and J genes are TRBV2 and TRBJ2-2; 10 bases line up with TRBD1. This CDR3 contains 16 residues. The V and J ends lost 6 bases and 6 bases, in that order; junction bases with no gene match: 10. Per the germline V gene, CDR1 is SNHLY and CDR2 is FYNNEI. The CDR3 nucleotides are TGTGCCAGCAGCCTAGACGGGACAGGGGTGGCCGGGGAGCTGTTTTTT. It encodes CASSLDGTGVAGELFF.

The chain couples TRBV2 to TRBJ2-1, with unresolved D. This CDR3 spans 11 amino acids. V was trimmed by 6 bases and J by 8 bases, leaving 8 bases between them. Germline CDR1 is SNHLY and CDR2 is FYNNEI. This CDR3 is CASSDQYEQFF. In DNA form, the CDR3 reads TGTGCCAGCAGCGACCAGTATGAGCAGTTCTTC.

V gene TRBV23-1 combines with J gene TRBJ2-7; perhaps D is TRBD1 or TRBD2 (5 bases each). TRBV23-1 is identified as an open reading frame with a role that is uncertain. V lost 0 bases and J 1 base, leaving 19 bases between the germline ends. CDR3 length: 18 amino acids. The CDR3 sequence is CASSQSGRGRGPSYEQYF. In nucleotides, the CDR3 is TGCGCCAGCAGTCAATCGGGGCGCGGCCGGGGCCCTTCCTACGAGCAGTACTTC.

The J gene is TRBJ2-1, the V gene TRBV11-3; 12 nucleotides line up with TRBD2. CDR3 size: 16 residues. Unmatched junction bases numbered 6, after V lost 5 bases and J lost 4 bases. Germline V gene sequence: CDR1 SGHNT, CDR2 YENEEA. The CDR3 coding sequence is TGTGCCAGCAGCCCACGGACTAGCGGGATTTACAATGAGCAGTTCTTC. Protein product: CASSPRTSGIYNEQFF.

The chain carries TRBV13 and TRBJ2-7; D tentatively fits TRBD1 or TRBD2 (5 bases each). CDR3 length: 16 amino acids. V dropped 2 bases and J dropped 0 bases, with 14 bases sitting between them. Germline CDR1 reads PRHDT; CDR2 reads FYEKMQ (reference sequence). For the CDR3, the DNA is TGTGCCAGCAGCTTAAGGGGTCGGACTTTCTCCTACGAGCAGTACTTC. Its protein product is CASSLRGRTFSYEQYF.

The CDR3 DNA reads as TGTGCCAGTAGAACAGTGAACACTGAAGCTTTCTTT. Translating it yields CASRTVNTEAFF. The chain couples TRBV19 to TRBJ1-1; D is uncertain. Germline V lookup: CDR1 LNHDA, CDR2 SQIVND (reference sequence). The CDR3 is 12 residues long. Between the trimmed V and J ends, which lost 6 bases and 0 bases, there was a span of 5 bases.

The chain recombines TRBV6-5 with TRBJ2-2; TRBD1 aligns across 7 bases. CDR3 length: 16 residues. Germline V gene data show CDR1 as MNHEY and CDR2 as SVGAGI. Losses at the gene ends were 4 bases for V and 1 base for J; bases not matched to a gene: 6. CDR3 bases: TGTGCCAGCAGTTTTTTGAGGACAGGGAACACCGGGGAGCTGTTTTTT. Protein: CASSFLRTGNTGELFF.

The chain links TRBV7-6 to TRBJ2-3; a weak D match, TRBD2 (5 bases). Germline CDR1 reads SGHVS; CDR2 reads FNYEAQ. V was trimmed by 0 bases and J by 10 bases, leaving 17 bases between them. The CDR3 extends over 15 amino acids. DNA of the CDR3: TGTGCCAGCAGCTTAGCGGGTGCAGGAGGAGCAGCGCAGTATTTT. Protein: CASSLAGAGGAAQYF.

The chain has TRBV5-1 and TRBJ1-2; possibly TRBD1 for D (6 bases). The V gene's germline CDR1 is SGHRS and CDR2 YFSETQ. The V end was cut by 2 bases, the J end by 4 bases, with 12 bases between. The CDR3 extends over 14 amino acids. The CDR3 loop is CASSFGPGVYGYTF. The CDR3 DNA sequence: TGCGCCAGCAGCTTTGGACCAGGGGTCTATGGCTACACCTTC. The complete variable domain, with remaining parts taken from reference TRBV5-1 and TRBJ1-2, reads KAGVTQTPRYLIKTRGQQVTLSCSPISGHRSVSWYQQTPGQGLQFLFEYFSETQRNKGNFPGRFSGRQFSNSRSEMNVSTLELGDSALYLCASSFGPGVYGYTFGSGTRLTVV.

The chain has TRBV27 and TRBJ2-5, with D tentatively TRBD1 or TRBD2 (5 bases each). Trimming removed 5 bases at V and 6 bases at J, with 19 bases between. Germline lookup yields CDR1 MNHEY and CDR2 SMNVEV (reference sequence). There are 15 residues in the CDR3. The CDR3 is CASSPQSGPQKTQYF. In nucleotides, the CDR3 is TGTGCCAGCAGTCCTCAATCGGGACCGCAGAAGACCCAGTACTTC.

The chain joins TRBV12-5 to TRBJ2-7; the match to TRBD1 covers 7 bases. The trim removed 1 base at V and 0 bases at J, leaving 9 bases unmatched. CDR3 size: 17 residues. The germline V gene has CDR1 LGHNT and CDR2 FRNRAP. The CDR3, as DNA: TGTGCTAGTGGTTTGGCGGTGGGACAGTATATCTCCTACGAGCAGTACTTC. It encodes CASGLAVGQYISYEQYF.

This clone was counted a single time. Here the CDR3 DNA reads TGTGCCAGCCGTGGAGGGGCTCGGGGCGAGCAGTACTTC. Translated: CASRGGARGEQYF. This rearrangement joins TRBV6-6 to TRBJ2-7; tentatively, D is TRBD2 (6 bases). This CDR3 comprises 13 residues. V lost 8 bases, J lost 6 bases, and 17 bases lay in between. Germline V gene sequence: CDR1 MNHNY, CDR2 SVGAGI (reference sequence).